This T cell receptor beta chain was identified during a study of CD8+ T cells in alopecia areata. Study-level results: Normal skin contains resident alphabeta T cells, and these are also sequenced in scalp samples. It was observed that many expanded lesional clones persisted in scalp and blood during tofacitinib. In lesional scalp, particularly from alopecia totalis/universalis, clonality was higher than in normal scalp.

A note on this clone: Its antigen is as yet unknown.

Per germline, CDR1 MGHDK and CDR2 SYGVNS. The CDR3 runs to 13 residues. V trimming: 6 bases; J trimming: 8 bases; junction bases outside the gene matches: 8. Treatment noted: oral pan-JAK inhibitor, 5-10 mg twice daily. As part of sample collection, lesional scalp punch biopsies and peripheral blood were taken from alopecia areata patients. As the sequencing template, cDNA was produced by extracting RNA and reverse transcribing it. Produced via immunoSEQ multiplex PCR; TCRdb's table is partial and in-frame only. The sample includes under 200,000 clones, 50% to 70% of them seen just once. The J gene is TRBJ1-1, the V gene TRBV25-1, with TRBD1 identical over 8 bases. The TCR comes from a human donor with alopecia areata. Material: CD4+ T cells sorted from blood, obtained at week 4, from a patient treated with tofacitinib. DNA for the CDR3: TGTGCCAGCAGACGACAGGGGCTAATGGAAGCTTTCTTT. This encodes CASRRQGLMEAFF. Based on the CDR3 plus reference TRBV25-1 and TRBJ1-1, the full variable domain is EADIYQTPRYLVIGTGKKITLECSQTMGHDKMYWYQQDPGMELHLIHYSYGVNSTEKGDLSSESTVSRIRTEHFPLTLESARPSHTSQYLCASRRQGLMEAFFGQGTRLTVV.